The 15 T cell receptor beta chains below were found in one sample sequenced in a study of patients and donors after allogeneic stem cell transplantation. TCRdb re-analysed the RT-PCR reads in MiXCR, keeping a single row per CDR3 protein. The sample has 30,000 to 35,000 distinct CDR3 sequences, 6.8% seen once. Sample: blood, either unsorted or a sorted T cell fraction (not recorded which). The receptors here all came from a human donor who was either an allogeneic HSCT recipient or a stem cell or donor lymphocyte infusion donor (not recorded which). It is not recorded whose cells these are; they may come from a transplant donor.

The chain combines TRBV3-1 with TRBJ2-2; the match to TRBD1 covers 8 bases. CDR1 is LGHDT, CDR2 YNNKEL, per germline (reference sequence). The V gene end was trimmed by 1 base and the J gene end by 1 base; junction bases not matched to a gene: 2. The CDR3 contains 16 residues. DNA of the CDR3: TGTGCCAGCAGCCAAGCGGGGACAGGGAACACCGGGGAGCTGTTTTTT. Translating it yields CASSQAGTGNTGELFF.

This clonotype showed up many times. The chain links TRBV28 to TRBJ1-5; 9 bases map to TRBD1. The germline CDR1 and CDR2 sequences are MDHEN and SYDVKM. The ends lost 2 bases at V and 6 bases at J; junction bases unmatched: 2. CDR3 length: 14 residues. CDR3 amino acids: CASSLGTGLQPQHF. The CDR3 nucleotides are TGTGCCAGCAGTTTAGGGACAGGGCTTCAGCCCCAGCATTTT.

V gene TRBV15 combines with J gene TRBJ2-5; TRBD1 matches at 11 bases. V shed 0 bases and J 5 bases; nucleotides not matched to a gene: 5. The CDR3 has 16 residues. CDR1 is LNHNV, CDR2 YYDKDF, per germline (reference sequence). CDR3 DNA: TGTGCCACCAGCAGAGATCCGGGACAGGGGGAGGAGACCCAGTACTTC. Translation: CATSRDPGQGEETQYF.

This clonotype was detected many times. The chain uses TRBV20-1 and TRBJ1-4; TRBD1 matches at 7 bases. The CDR3 contains 13 residues. V dropped 6 bases and J dropped 8; count of bases not matched to a gene: 9. Germline V gene sequence: CDR1 DFQATT, CDR2 SNEGSKA (reference sequence). The CDR3 DNA sequence: TGCAGTGCGAGACAGGGAATTGGAGAAAAACTGTTTTTT. This encodes CSARQGIGEKLFF.

Ten or more counts support this clonotype. The chain couples TRBV12-3 or TRBV12-4 to TRBJ2-7; TRBD2 is a possible D gene (5 bases). CDR3 length: 13 amino acids. V shed 3 bases and J shed 2 bases, with 8 bases lying between them. The CDR3 DNA follows: TGTGCCAGCAGTTTCGGGAAGGCCTACGAGCAGTACTTC. Translating it yields CASSFGKAYEQYF.

CDR3 in amino acids: CASSPRLAGYLTEQFF. As DNA, the CDR3 is TGTGCCAGCAGCCCAAGACTAGCGGGATATTTGACTGAGCAGTTCTTC. The chain carries TRBV5-6 and TRBJ2-1; 11 positions agree with TRBD2. With V trimmed by 4 bases and J by 9 bases, 12 bases remained unmatched. Germline values: CDR1 SGHDT, CDR2 YYEEEE. There are 16 residues in the CDR3.

This clonotype was picked up many times. The chain couples TRBV20-1 to TRBJ1-5; weak D call: TRBD1 (6 bases). The CDR3 length is 15 residues. V was trimmed by 3 bases and J by 7 bases, leaving 19 bases between them. Germline V CDR1 and CDR2: DFQATT, SNEGSKA (reference sequence). As DNA, the CDR3 is TGCAGTGCTAGTCCGTATGAACAGGGAAACCAGCCCCAGCATTTT. Protein product: CSASPYEQGNQPQHF.

The chain joins TRBV3-1 to TRBJ2-2; D is undetermined. Germline CDR1 reads LGHDT; CDR2 reads YNNKEL (reference sequence). V gave up 3 bases and J gave up 5 bases, with 1 base separating them. The CDR3 has 11 residues. In nucleotides, the CDR3 is TGTGCCAGCAGCCAGACCGGGGAGCTGTTTTTT. Translated: CASSQTGELFF.

This clonotype was counted between two and nine times. The chain uses TRBV7-9 and TRBJ1-4, with a weak D call TRBD1 (5 bases). The CDR3 extends over 16 amino acids. Germline loops: CDR1 SEHNR, CDR2 FQNEAQ (reference sequence). Trimming stripped 5 bases from V and 8 bases from J, with 21 bases between. CDR3 DNA: TGTGCCAGCAGCGGGGTCGAGGGCAGGGTTTTAGAAAAACTGTTTTTT. It specifies CASSGVEGRVLEKLFF.

In its sample, this clonotype was seen many times. The chain recombines TRBV10-3 with TRBJ2-7; unclear D gene. This CDR3 has 13 amino acids. Deletions cut 0 bases from V and 5 bases from J, with 8 bases between. Germline assignment: CDR1 ENHRY and CDR2 SYGVKD. This CDR3 is CAISESGSHEQYF. The CDR3 nucleotides are TGTGCCATCAGTGAGTCCGGCTCGCACGAGCAGTACTTC.

This clonotype has a count of ten or more. The chain carries TRBV3-1 and TRBJ2-3, with D possibly being TRBD2 (7 bases). With 1 base removed from V and 4 bases from J, the gap between germline ends came to 15 bases. Germline V gives CDR1 LGHDT, CDR2 YNNKEL (reference sequence). CDR3 size: 16 residues. For the CDR3, the DNA is TGTGCCAGCAGCCAAGTTCTTTCGGGGGGCGCAGATACGCAGTATTTT. Translation gives CASSQVLSGGADTQYF.

This clonotype was seen more than once but under ten times. V and J are TRBV5-4 and TRBJ2-6; no reliable D call. The germline V gene encodes CDR1 SGHNT and CDR2 YYREEE (reference sequence). The V end lost 6 bases, the J end lost 4 bases, and 11 bases lay between the germline ends. This CDR3 spans 14 amino acids. Here the CDR3 DNA reads TGTGCCAGCAACACCTCCTCCGGGGCCAACGTCCTGACTTTC. It yields the protein CASNTSSGANVLTF.

V gene TRBV14 combines with J gene TRBJ2-1; D not resolved. CDR1 is SGHDN and CDR2 is FVKESK in the germline V gene. The V end was cut by 0 bases, the J end by 0 bases, with 9 bases between. This CDR3 is built from 16 residues. For the CDR3, the DNA is TGTGCCAGCAGCCAAGAGGGTGGCTACTCCTACAATGAGCAGTTCTTC. This encodes CASSQEGGYSYNEQFF.

The table lists this clonotype with a few counts. The rearrangement links TRBV19 to TRBJ2-5, with a tentative D call TRBD2 (6 bases). CDR3 length equals 15 residues. The V and J ends lost 6 bases and 5 bases respectively, with 19 bases between them. Per the germline V gene, CDR1 is LNHDA and CDR2 is SQIVND (reference sequence). DNA of the CDR3: TGTGCCAGTAGCGGAGGCATTACTAGCTGGGAGACCCAGTACTTC. Amino acid sequence: CASSGGITSWETQYF.

This clonotype occurred many times. The V and J genes are TRBV9 and TRBJ1-6; TRBD1 is a possible D gene (5 bases). Germline CDR1 reads SGDLS; CDR2 reads YYNGEE. The V end lost 4 bases, the J end lost 9 bases, and 11 bases lay between the germline ends. There are 13 residues in the CDR3. The chain's CDR3 is CASSPHQGSPLHF. The CDR3 bases are TGTGCCAGCAGCCCCCACCAGGGTTCACCCCTCCACTTT.